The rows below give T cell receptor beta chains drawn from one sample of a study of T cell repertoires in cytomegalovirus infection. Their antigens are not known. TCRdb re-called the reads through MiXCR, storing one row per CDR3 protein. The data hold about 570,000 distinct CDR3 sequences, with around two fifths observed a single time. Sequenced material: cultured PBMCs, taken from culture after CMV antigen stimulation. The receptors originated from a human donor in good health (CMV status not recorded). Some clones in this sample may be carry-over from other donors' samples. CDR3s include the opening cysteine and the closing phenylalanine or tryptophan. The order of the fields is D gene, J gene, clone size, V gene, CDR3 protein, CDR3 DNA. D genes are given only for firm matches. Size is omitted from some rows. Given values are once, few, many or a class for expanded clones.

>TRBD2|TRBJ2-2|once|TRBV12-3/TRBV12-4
CASSLDGGGANTGELFF
TGTGCCAGCAGTTTAGACGGCGGGGGGGCGAACACCGGGGAGCTGTTTTTT
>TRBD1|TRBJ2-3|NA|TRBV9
CASSAKDRGTDTQYF
TGTGCCAGCAGCGCGAAGGACAGGGGCACAGATACGCAGTATTTT
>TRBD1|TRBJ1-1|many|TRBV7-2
CASSLDRVPLTEAFF
TGTGCCAGCAGCTTGGACAGGGTCCCGCTCACTGAAGCTTTCTTT
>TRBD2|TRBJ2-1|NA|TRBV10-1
CASSDQREGYEQFF
TGCGCCAGCAGTGATCAGCGGGAGGGCTATGAGCAGTTCTTC
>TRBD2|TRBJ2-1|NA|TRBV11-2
CASSATSGQGNEQFF
TGTGCCAGCAGCGCGACTAGCGGGCAGGGTAATGAGCAGTTCTTC
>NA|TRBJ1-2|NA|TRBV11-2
CASSLDIVANYGYTF
TGTGCCAGCAGCTTAGATATAGTAGCTAACTATGGCTACACCTTC
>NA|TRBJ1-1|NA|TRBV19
CASSPVADTEAFF
TGTGCCAGTAGCCCAGTTGCGGACACTGAAGCTTTCTTT
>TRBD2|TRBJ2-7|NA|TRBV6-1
CASTLSGSYEQYF
TGTGCCAGCACCCTTAGCGGGAGCTACGAGCAGTACTTC
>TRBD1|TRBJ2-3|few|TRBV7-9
CASTKTGVATSSTDTQYF
TGTGCCAGCACTAAGACAGGGGTGGCAACATCTAGCACAGATACGCAGTATTTT
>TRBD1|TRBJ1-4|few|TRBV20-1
CSARAQSWDRGEKLFF
TGCAGTGCTAGAGCTCAATCCTGGGACAGGGGTGAAAAACTGTTTTTT
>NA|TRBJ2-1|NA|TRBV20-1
CSASRTTYNEQFF
TGCAGTGCTAGTAGGACCACCTACAATGAGCAGTTCTTC
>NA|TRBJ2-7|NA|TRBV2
CASTVSRYEQYF
TGTGCCAGCACCGTTAGCAGGTACGAGCAGTACTTC
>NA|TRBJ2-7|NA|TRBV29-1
CSVDPLGYEQYF
TGCAGCGTTGACCCACTAGGCTACGAGCAGTACTTC
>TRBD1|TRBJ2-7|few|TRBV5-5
CASSLEGQGAFYEQYF
TGTGCCAGCAGCTTGGAGGGACAGGGGGCTTTCTACGAGCAGTACTTC
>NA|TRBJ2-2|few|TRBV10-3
CAISASVRGTNTGELFF
TGTGCCATCAGTGCTTCTGTCCGCGGGACGAACACCGGGGAGCTGTTTTTT
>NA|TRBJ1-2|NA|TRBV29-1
CSVGGEFDGYTF
TGCAGCGTTGGGGGGGAATTCGATGGCTACACCTTC
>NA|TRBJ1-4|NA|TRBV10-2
CASSESATEKLFF
TGCGCCAGCAGTGAATCCGCAACTGAAAAACTGTTTTTT
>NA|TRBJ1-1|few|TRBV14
CASSKGVAGAGAFF
TGTGCCAGCAGCAAGGGAGTGGCAGGCGCTGGAGCTTTCTTT
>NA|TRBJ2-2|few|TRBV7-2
CASRPSRELDGELFF
TGTGCCAGCAGACCATCCAGGGAGTTGGACGGGGAGCTGTTTTTT
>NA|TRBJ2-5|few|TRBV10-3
CAIRADSGGETQYF
TGTGCCATCAGGGCGGACTCTGGGGGAGAGACCCAGTACTTC
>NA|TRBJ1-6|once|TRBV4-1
CASSQEQAGRSSPLHF
TGTGCCAGCAGCCAAGAACAAGCGGGGAGGTCTTCACCCCTCCACTTT
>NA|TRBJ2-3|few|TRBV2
CATIASGSTDTQYF
TGTGCCACCATAGCCAGCGGAAGCACAGATACGCAGTATTTT
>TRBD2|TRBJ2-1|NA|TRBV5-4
CASSLVQREDFYNEQFF
TGTGCCAGCAGCTTGGTCCAGCGGGAGGACTTTTACAATGAGCAGTTCTTC
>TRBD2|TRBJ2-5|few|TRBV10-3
CAISASGRTYNQETQYF
TGTGCCATCAGCGCTAGCGGGAGGACCTATAACCAAGAGACCCAGTACTTC
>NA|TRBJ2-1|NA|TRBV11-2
CASSYVAGKVNEQFF
TGTGCCAGCAGCTACGTGGCGGGGAAGGTAAATGAGCAGTTCTTC
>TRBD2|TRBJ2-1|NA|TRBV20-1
CSARDRRTSDYNEQFF
TGCAGTGCTAGAGATAGGAGAACTAGCGATTACAATGAGCAGTTCTTC
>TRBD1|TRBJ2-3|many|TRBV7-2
CASSSRQGHGTDTQYF
TGTGCCAGCAGCTCCCGACAGGGGCATGGCACAGATACGCAGTATTTT
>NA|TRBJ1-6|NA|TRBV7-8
CASSLARFRNSPLHF
TGTGCTAGCAGCTTAGCGCGGTTCCGCAATTCACCCCTCCACTTT
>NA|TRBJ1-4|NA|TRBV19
CASSPSAGTQNGEKLFF
TGTGCCAGTAGTCCATCCGCCGGGACCCAGAATGGTGAAAAACTGTTTTTT
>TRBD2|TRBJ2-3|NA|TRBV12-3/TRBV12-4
CASSLKTSGPDTQYF
TGTGCCAGCAGTTTAAAGACTAGCGGGCCAGATACGCAGTATTTT
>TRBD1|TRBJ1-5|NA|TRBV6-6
CASRGQGILPQHF
TGTGCCAGCAGGGGACAGGGGATTCTGCCCCAGCATTTT
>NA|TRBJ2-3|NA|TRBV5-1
CASSLTSQTSTDTQYF
TGCGCCAGCAGCTTGACTTCACAGACTAGCACAGATACGCAGTATTTT
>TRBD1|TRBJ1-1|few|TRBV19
CASSIDRGGTEAFF
TGTGCCAGTAGTATCGACAGGGGGGGTACTGAAGCTTTCTTT
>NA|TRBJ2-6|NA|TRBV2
CASSERGQLTGANVLTF
TGTGCCAGCAGTGAGCGGGGACAGCTGACCGGGGCCAACGTCCTGACTTTC
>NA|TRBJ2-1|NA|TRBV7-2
CASSLAYGDNEQFF
TGTGCCAGCAGCTTAGCGTACGGTGACAATGAGCAGTTCTTC
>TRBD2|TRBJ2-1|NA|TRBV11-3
CASSPPGAGSEQFF
TGTGCCAGCAGCCCCCCGGGAGCGGGATCTGAGCAGTTCTTC
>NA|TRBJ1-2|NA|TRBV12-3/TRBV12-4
CASSLTGNLDYGYTF
TGTGCCAGCAGTTTAACAGGGAATCTTGACTATGGCTACACCTTC
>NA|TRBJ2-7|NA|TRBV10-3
CAISELASDEQYF
TGTGCCATCAGTGAGTTGGCTAGCGACGAGCAGTACTTC
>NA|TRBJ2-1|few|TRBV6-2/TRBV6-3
CASSYRGAGRARSYNEQFF
TGTGCCAGCAGTTACCGCGGGGCAGGGCGGGCCCGCTCCTACAATGAGCAGTTCTTC
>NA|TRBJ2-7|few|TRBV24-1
CATSDFSVPYEQYF
TGTGCCACCAGTGATTTCAGCGTCCCCTACGAGCAGTACTTC
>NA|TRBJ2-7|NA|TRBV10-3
CAIVRDGTYEQYF
TGTGCCATTGTCCGGGACGGAACCTACGAGCAGTACTTC
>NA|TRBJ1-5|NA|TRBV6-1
CASSGRLNQPQHF
TGTGCCAGCAGTGGACGGCTAAATCAGCCCCAGCATTTT
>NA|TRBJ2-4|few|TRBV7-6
CASSLEGSTIQYF
TGTGCCAGCAGCTTAGAAGGGAGTACCATTCAGTACTTC